This TCR beta chain originates from a study of T-cell reconstitution after alpha-beta-depleted transplantation in children. Whole-study findings and limits: About two months after transplant, alpha-beta T cells reportedly came from several hundred expanded graft clones. Once a year had passed after transplant, T-cell counts and diversity came mostly from newly produced T cells. Recipient T cells and thymic progenitors that survived gave rise to the high TCRbeta diversity observed at day 60 in some patients.

Researchers prepared the TCRbeta library using unique molecular identifiers, the study reports. TCRdb ran MiXCR on the PCR reads and lists one entry per CDR3 protein. The sample consists of about 100,000 distinct CDR3 sequences, 4.5% to 7.5% of them appearing once. Turning to this clonotype: Its antigen is as yet unknown.

This CDR3 has 15 residues. Germline V CDR1 and CDR2: MDHEN, SYDVKM. V was clipped by 8 bases and J by 0 bases; unmatched bases: 5. Here the sequenced sample was PBMCs, mostly from graft donor cells, taken 60 days after TCRalphabeta/CD19-depleted stem cell transplant. The TCR sequence derives from a female patient aged 2-15 years who had a stem cell transplant for Fanconi anemia, so the T cells may come from the graft donor. This chain uses TRBV28 with TRBJ2-1; the match to TRBD2 covers 9 bases. In DNA form, the CDR3 reads TGTGCCAGCGGATCAGCGGGAGGCTCCTACAATGAGCAGTTCTTC. Its protein product is CASGSAGGSYNEQFF.